The 5 T cell receptor beta chains reported below all come from one sample, sequenced in a study of response to subunit inactivated influenza vaccine. TCRdb re-analysed the RT-PCR reads in MiXCR, keeping a single row per CDR3 protein. The sample lists roughly 710,000 distinct CDR3 sequences, roughly 15% occurring once. This specimen consisted of PBMCs from blood, obtained around two weeks before vaccination. Receptors originate from a man aged 50-59 years who received an inactivated influenza vaccine.

The chain joins TRBV6-2 or TRBV6-3 to TRBJ1-1; D gene uncertain. The germline gives CDR1 MNHEY, CDR2 SVGEGT. The CDR3 runs 12 residues. V was cut by 2 bases and J by 9 bases, with 10 bases left in between. CDR3 coding DNA: TGTGCCAGCAGTTACCAGGAGAGGCAAGCTTTCTTT. Amino acid sequence: CASSYQERQAFF.

This clonotype was counted only a few times. The V gene is TRBV24-1, the J gene TRBJ1-5, with 8 bases matching TRBD1. V shed 9 bases and J 4 bases; nucleotides not matched to a gene: 7. This CDR3 is built from 14 residues. Germline V gene lookup returns CDR1 KGHDR and CDR2 SFDVKD. The CDR3 spells CATQGQARNQPQHF. The CDR3 nucleotides read TGTGCCACCCAGGGACAGGCTAGGAATCAGCCCCAGCATTTT.

This clonotype was observed a handful of times. This chain links TRBV28 with TRBJ2-3; 11 nucleotides agree with TRBD2. Germline CDR1 reads MDHEN; CDR2 reads SYDVKM. This CDR3 has 16 residues. With 2 bases clipped from V and 2 bases from J, the junction kept 3 bases outside the gene matches. The CDR3 reads CASSLRGLADTDTQYF. CDR3 bases: TGTGCCAGCAGTTTACGGGGACTAGCGGACACAGATACGCAGTATTTT.

This chain links TRBV11-2 with TRBJ2-1, with TRBD1 matching 10 bases. The V segment lost 5 bases and the J segment 2 bases; nucleotides outside the gene matches: 9. This CDR3 has 17 amino acids. The germline gives CDR1 SGHAT, CDR2 FQNNGV. In nucleotides, the CDR3 is TGTGCCAGCAGCCCGGGGACAGGGGATGGAACCTACAATGAGCAGTTCTTC. Translation: CASSPGTGDGTYNEQFF.

The sample holds a few counts of this clonotype. The chain joins TRBV7-2 to TRBJ1-6; D unresolved. Looked up from germline, CDR1 is SGHTA and CDR2 is FQGNSA. The V end was cut by 4 bases, the J end by 7 bases, with 11 bases between. The CDR3 is 14 residues long. In DNA, the CDR3 is TGTGCCAGCAGCTCCGGGCCGTTCAATTCACCCCTCCACTTT. As protein: CASSSGPFNSPLHF.